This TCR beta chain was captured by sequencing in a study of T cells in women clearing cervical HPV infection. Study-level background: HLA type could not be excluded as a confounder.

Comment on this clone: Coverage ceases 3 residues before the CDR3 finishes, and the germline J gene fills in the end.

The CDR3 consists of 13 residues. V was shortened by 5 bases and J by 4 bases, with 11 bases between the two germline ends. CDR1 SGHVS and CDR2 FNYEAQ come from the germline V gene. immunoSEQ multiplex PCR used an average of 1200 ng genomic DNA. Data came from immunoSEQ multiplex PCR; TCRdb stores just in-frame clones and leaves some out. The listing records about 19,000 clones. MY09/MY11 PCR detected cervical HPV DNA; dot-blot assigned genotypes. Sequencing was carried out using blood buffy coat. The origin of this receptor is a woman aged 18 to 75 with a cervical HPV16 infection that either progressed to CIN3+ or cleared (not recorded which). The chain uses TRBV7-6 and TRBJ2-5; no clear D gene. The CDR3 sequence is CASSPRWAETQYF. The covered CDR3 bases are TGTGCCAGCAGCCCACGATGGGCAGAGACC.